These T cell receptor beta chains were read from a single sample in a study of cytomegalovirus exposure and HLA in healthy donors. Profiled with immunoSEQ multiplex PCR; TCRdb holds only in-frame clones, not every one. The table has about 87,000 clones, 74% seen once; the top ten hold about 20%. Sequencing input: PBMCs. The receptors here all came from a man aged 25 to 40 in good health and CMV-seropositive. Both conserved end residues are part of each CDR3. The D gene is left open where the match is weak. Not all rows give a size; the values are once, few, many and, for expanded clones, a class.

TRBD1	TRBV5-6	-	TRBJ2-2	TGTGCCAGCAGGAGAGGGGACAGGGCTAACACCGGGGAGCTGTTTTTT	CASRRGDRANTGELFF
TRBD1	TRBV4-1	-	TRBJ2-7	TGCGCCAGCAGCCAAGGGGGGGGGACAGGGAGGTGGGACGAGCAGTACTTC	CASSQGGGTGRWDEQYF
TRBD1	TRBV7-2	-	TRBJ1-5	TGTGCCAGCAGCTGGGACAGGGGGAGCAATCAGCCCCAGCATTTT	CASSWDRGSNQPQHF
-	TRBV5-8	-	TRBJ1-6	TGTGCCAGCAGCTTGGATCAGGGCGGGGATTCACCCCTCAACTTT	CASSLDQGGDSPLNF
TRBD1	TRBV2	-	TRBJ1-6	TGTGCCAGCGGACCGGGACAGGGATCTTCACCCCTCCACTTT	CASGPGQGSSPLHF
-	TRBV29-1	-	TRBJ2-7	TGCAGCGTTGAGGGGGCTGCCTACGAGCAGTACTTC	CSVEGAAYEQYF
-	TRBV6-5	-	TRBJ1-6	TGTGCCAGCAGTTCCGGGACACAAACCAGGAGGTCACCCCTCCACTTT	CASSSGTQTRRSPLHF
-	TRBV6-5	-	TRBJ2-3	TGTGCCAGCAGCCCAAGGGGAGGAGATACGCAGTATTTT	CASSPRGGDTQYF
TRBD1	TRBV27	-	TRBJ1-2	TGTGCCAGCAGTTTCAAGACAGGGGTGGGTGGCTACACCTTC	CASSFKTGVGGYTF
-	TRBV27	-	TRBJ2-1	TGTGCCAGCGCTGCCGGGACTGAGTATTACAATGAGCAGTTCTTC	CASAAGTEYYNEQFF
-	TRBV7-9	few	TRBJ1-2	TGTGCCAGCAGCTTAGACCCACAGAACTATGGCTACACCTTC	CASSLDPQNYGYTF
-	TRBV6-5	-	TRBJ1-5	TGTGCCAGCAGTTACTCGTCGGGGGGCAATCAGCCCCAGCATTTT	CASSYSSGGNQPQHF
TRBD2	TRBV10-3	-	TRBJ2-1	TGTGCCATCAGTGCGACTAGCGGGGGGGCAGATGAGCAGTTCTTC	CAISATSGGADEQFF
TRBD1	TRBV5-4	-	TRBJ2-5	TGTGCCAGCAGCTTCCGGGACAGCAATCAAGAGACCCAGTACTTC	CASSFRDSNQETQYF
-	TRBV5-1	-	TRBJ1-1	TGCGCCAGCGCTAAGAGGGAGGGGGGAAACACTGAAGCTTTCTTT	CASAKREGGNTEAFF
TRBD2	TRBV19	-	TRBJ2-5	TGTGCCAGTAGTATGGGGCGGGAGAGGGAGACCCAGTACTTC	CASSMGRERETQYF
TRBD2	TRBV7-9	-	TRBJ2-2	TGTGCCAGCAGCCCGATAGCGGGGGTGGTAACCGGGGAGCTGTTTTTT	CASSPIAGVVTGELFF
-	TRBV5-6	once	TRBJ1-3	TGTGCCAGCAGCCCAACCGGGAATTCTGGAAACACCATATATTTT	CASSPTGNSGNTIYF
TRBD1	TRBV4-1	-	TRBJ2-1	TGCGCCAGCAGCCTCACAGGGGTCTCCTACAATGAGCAGTTCTTC	CASSLTGVSYNEQFF
-	TRBV6-1	few	TRBJ1-1	TGTGCCAGCAGTGAGGAGGCCTGGGTGGACACTGAAGCTTTCTTT	CASSEEAWVDTEAFF
TRBD1	TRBV9	-	TRBJ2-2	TGTGCCAGCAGCAATGACAGGGCTGTCACCGGGGAGCTGTTTTTT	CASSNDRAVTGELFF
-	TRBV7-9	-	TRBJ1-4	TGTGCCAGCAGCATCAGGACAGAAACCACAACTAATGAAAAACTGTTTTTT	CASSIRTETTTNEKLFF
-	TRBV2	once	TRBJ2-4	TGTGCCAGCAGTTCACAGGGAGGGGGGGAAAACATTCAGTACTTC	CASSSQGGGENIQYF
TRBD1	TRBV7-6	-	TRBJ1-1	TGTGCCAGCAGCTTACAAAGGACAGGGTCGATGAACACTGAAGCTTTCTTT	CASSLQRTGSMNTEAFF
-	TRBV19	few	TRBJ1-1	TGTGCCAGTAGTATCGGACAGCCCACTGAAGCTTTCTTT	CASSIGQPTEAFF
-	TRBV4-1	-	TRBJ2-5	TGCGCCAGCAGCCAATATGTGGGCCCAGAGACCCAGTACTTC	CASSQYVGPETQYF
TRBD1	TRBV11-1	-	TRBJ2-5	TGTGCCAGCAGCCGGGGACAGAGCCTAGAGACCCAGTACTTC	CASSRGQSLETQYF
-	TRBV5-6	-	TRBJ1-2	TGTGCCAGCAGCTTGCACAAGGGAGATGGCTACACCTTC	CASSLHKGDGYTF
TRBD2	TRBV25-1	-	TRBJ2-5	TGTGCCAGGCCTATAGCGGGGGGAAAGCATAAACAAGAGACCCAGTACTTC	CARPIAGGKHKQETQYF
-	TRBV19	few	TRBJ1-5	TGTGCCAGCAGGGGACAAGAATATAGCAATCAGCCCCAGCATTTT	CASRGQEYSNQPQHF
-	TRBV4-3	-	TRBJ2-7	TGCGCCAGCAGCCAAGATCCCCGCTACGAGCAGTACTTC	CASSQDPRYEQYF
-	TRBV6-5	-	TRBJ1-1	TGTGCCAGCAGGGAGTTGTCAGGGGAACACACTGAAGCTTTCTTT	CASRELSGEHTEAFF
-	TRBV5-1	-	TRBJ2-1	TGCGCCAGCAGCTTTTTACAGGATGAGCAGTTCTTC	CASSFLQDEQFF
TRBD1	TRBV6-6	-	TRBJ1-5	TGTGCCAGCAGTTACAGAACAGGGGTAAGCAATCAGCCCCAGCATTTT	CASSYRTGVSNQPQHF
TRBD2	TRBV5-4	-	TRBJ2-1	TGTGCCAGCAGCTTGTACAGCGGGGGGCACAATGAGCAGTTCTTC	CASSLYSGGHNEQFF
TRBD2	TRBV5-1	-	TRBJ2-1	TGCGCCAGCAGCTACGGGGGGGGGTCGACGAATGAGCAGTTCTTC	CASSYGGGSTNEQFF
TRBD2	TRBV11-2	medium-sized	TRBJ2-1	TGTGCCAGCAGCTCCGGACTAGCGGGGAACAATGAGCAGTTCTTC	CASSSGLAGNNEQFF
-	TRBV7-9	-	TRBJ2-5	TGTGCCAGCAGCTTACTAGTAAGGAGTATGGAGACCCAGTACTTC	CASSLLVRSMETQYF
TRBD1	TRBV10-2	-	TRBJ2-7	TGCGCCAGCAGTCTGACAGGGGGTGGCTACGAGCAGTACTTC	CASSLTGGGYEQYF
TRBD1	TRBV28	-	TRBJ2-7	TGTGCCAGCAGTTTATTTGGGACAGGCTACGAGCAGTACTTC	CASSLFGTGYEQYF
-	TRBV9	-	TRBJ1-5	TGTGCCAGCAGCGTAGGGGGGGAAGGCGGCCAGCCCCAGCATTTT	CASSVGGEGGQPQHF
-	TRBV7-9	-	TRBJ2-1	TGTGCCAGCAGCTTAGTTCTCGCGAGCTCCTACAATGAGCAGTTCTTC	CASSLVLASSYNEQFF
TRBD2	TRBV19	-	TRBJ2-2	TGTGCCAGTAGTCGCTCGCTAGCGGGAGGAAGGACCGGGGAGCTGTTTTTT	CASSRSLAGGRTGELFF
-	TRBV13	-	TRBJ1-3	TGTGCCAGCAGCTTATGGGACAGAAACACCATATATTTT	CASSLWDRNTIYF
-	TRBV9	once	TRBJ1-5	TGTGCCAGCAGCAAGGGGCTTAATCAGCCCCAGCATTTT	CASSKGLNQPQHF
TRBD1	TRBV29-1	-	TRBJ1-1	TGCAGCGTTGATTATCAGGGGGGCACTGAAGCTTTCTTT	CSVDYQGGTEAFF
TRBD2	TRBV4-2	-	TRBJ2-5	TGTGCCAGCAGCGAAGGGACTAGCGGAGAAACGGAGACCCAGTACTTC	CASSEGTSGETETQYF
TRBD1	TRBV2	-	TRBJ1-1	TGTGCCAGCAGTGTTGACAGGGGCTGTGAAGCTTTCTTT	CASSVDRGCEAFF
-	TRBV19	-	TRBJ2-7	TGTGCCAGTAGCTCCCAGGGGTCCTCCTACGAGCAGTACTTC	CASSSQGSSYEQYF
-	TRBV18	-	TRBJ2-3	TGTGCCAGCTCACCAGTGGCGGGGGCAACAGATACGCAGTATTTT	CASSPVAGATDTQYF
TRBD2	TRBV30	-	TRBJ2-1	TGTGCCTGGAAAACCCCGGGAGGGCCAAAGTTCTTC	CAWKTPGGPKFF
-	TRBV6-5	few	TRBJ1-5	TGTGCCAGCAGTTACTCGTGGCAGGGAAGTCAGCCCCAGCATTTT	CASSYSWQGSQPQHF
TRBD2	TRBV29-1	-	TRBJ2-3	TGCAGCGTTGAGGGACTAGGAATCACAGATACGCAGTATTTT	CSVEGLGITDTQYF
-	TRBV7-6	-	TRBJ1-3	TGTGCCAGCATGCGAAGCTCTGGAAACACCATATATTTT	CASMRSSGNTIYF
-	TRBV2	-	TRBJ1-5	TGTGCCAGCAGTGGGCAGGCTAGCAATCAGCCCCAGAATTTT	CASSGQASNQPQNF
-	TRBV15	-	TRBJ1-5	TGTGCCACCAGCAGAGGGACATCCAATCAGCCCCAGCATTTT	CATSRGTSNQPQHF
TRBD2	TRBV28	-	TRBJ2-3	TGTGCCAGCAGTTGGGCTAGCGGTCGCGGTACGCAGTATTTT	CASSWASGRGTQYF